This T cell receptor (beta chain) was documented in a study of T cell changes during pregnancy in multiple sclerosis. Assay: immunoSEQ multiplex PCR; the TCRdb copy retains only in-frame clones and omits some. The table lists some 70,000 clones, approximately 91% of them singletons, with under 3% in the top ten. The sequence derives from a female donor with multiple sclerosis, enrolled in a pregnancy study. The sequencing here drew on peripheral blood, taken in the first trimester of pregnancy.

CDR3 amino acids: CASSQDRGSGEKLFF. In DNA form, the CDR3 reads TGTGCCAGCAGCCAAGACAGGGGGTCGGGTGAAAAACTGTTTTTT. This sequence joins TRBV5-4 and TRBJ1-4, with TRBD1 matching 9 bases. Trimming removed 4 bases from V and 7 bases from J; junction bases left unmatched: 8. CDR1 is SGHNT and CDR2 is YYREEE in the germline V gene (reference sequence). The CDR3 is 15 amino acids.